The TCR beta chain under discussion was sequenced for a study of T cells in Graves' hyperthyroidism and ophthalmopathy. Amplified regions were TCR beta CDR3 sequences from RNA transcripts. Initially, a first-round RT-PCR of the TCR CDR3 employed the HTBI primer set. TCRdb re-analysed the multiplex PCR reads in MiXCR, keeping a single row per CDR3 protein. The data contain approximately 360,000 distinct CDR3 sequences, around a quarter of them singletons. The sequence was collected from a man between 50 and 59 years old with Graves' hyperthyroidism. The material sequenced was blood.

The CDR3, as DNA: TGTGCCAGCGAAGTCGTTAGCGGAGACACAGATACGCAGTATTTT. As protein: CASEVVSGDTDTQYF. This chain links TRBV6-2 or TRBV6-3 with TRBJ2-3; D is possibly TRBD2 (6 bases). This CDR3 is 15 amino acids long. Germline-derived CDR1 and CDR2 are MNHEY and SVGEGT. Trimming left V 8 bases short and J 2 bases short, with 17 bases between.